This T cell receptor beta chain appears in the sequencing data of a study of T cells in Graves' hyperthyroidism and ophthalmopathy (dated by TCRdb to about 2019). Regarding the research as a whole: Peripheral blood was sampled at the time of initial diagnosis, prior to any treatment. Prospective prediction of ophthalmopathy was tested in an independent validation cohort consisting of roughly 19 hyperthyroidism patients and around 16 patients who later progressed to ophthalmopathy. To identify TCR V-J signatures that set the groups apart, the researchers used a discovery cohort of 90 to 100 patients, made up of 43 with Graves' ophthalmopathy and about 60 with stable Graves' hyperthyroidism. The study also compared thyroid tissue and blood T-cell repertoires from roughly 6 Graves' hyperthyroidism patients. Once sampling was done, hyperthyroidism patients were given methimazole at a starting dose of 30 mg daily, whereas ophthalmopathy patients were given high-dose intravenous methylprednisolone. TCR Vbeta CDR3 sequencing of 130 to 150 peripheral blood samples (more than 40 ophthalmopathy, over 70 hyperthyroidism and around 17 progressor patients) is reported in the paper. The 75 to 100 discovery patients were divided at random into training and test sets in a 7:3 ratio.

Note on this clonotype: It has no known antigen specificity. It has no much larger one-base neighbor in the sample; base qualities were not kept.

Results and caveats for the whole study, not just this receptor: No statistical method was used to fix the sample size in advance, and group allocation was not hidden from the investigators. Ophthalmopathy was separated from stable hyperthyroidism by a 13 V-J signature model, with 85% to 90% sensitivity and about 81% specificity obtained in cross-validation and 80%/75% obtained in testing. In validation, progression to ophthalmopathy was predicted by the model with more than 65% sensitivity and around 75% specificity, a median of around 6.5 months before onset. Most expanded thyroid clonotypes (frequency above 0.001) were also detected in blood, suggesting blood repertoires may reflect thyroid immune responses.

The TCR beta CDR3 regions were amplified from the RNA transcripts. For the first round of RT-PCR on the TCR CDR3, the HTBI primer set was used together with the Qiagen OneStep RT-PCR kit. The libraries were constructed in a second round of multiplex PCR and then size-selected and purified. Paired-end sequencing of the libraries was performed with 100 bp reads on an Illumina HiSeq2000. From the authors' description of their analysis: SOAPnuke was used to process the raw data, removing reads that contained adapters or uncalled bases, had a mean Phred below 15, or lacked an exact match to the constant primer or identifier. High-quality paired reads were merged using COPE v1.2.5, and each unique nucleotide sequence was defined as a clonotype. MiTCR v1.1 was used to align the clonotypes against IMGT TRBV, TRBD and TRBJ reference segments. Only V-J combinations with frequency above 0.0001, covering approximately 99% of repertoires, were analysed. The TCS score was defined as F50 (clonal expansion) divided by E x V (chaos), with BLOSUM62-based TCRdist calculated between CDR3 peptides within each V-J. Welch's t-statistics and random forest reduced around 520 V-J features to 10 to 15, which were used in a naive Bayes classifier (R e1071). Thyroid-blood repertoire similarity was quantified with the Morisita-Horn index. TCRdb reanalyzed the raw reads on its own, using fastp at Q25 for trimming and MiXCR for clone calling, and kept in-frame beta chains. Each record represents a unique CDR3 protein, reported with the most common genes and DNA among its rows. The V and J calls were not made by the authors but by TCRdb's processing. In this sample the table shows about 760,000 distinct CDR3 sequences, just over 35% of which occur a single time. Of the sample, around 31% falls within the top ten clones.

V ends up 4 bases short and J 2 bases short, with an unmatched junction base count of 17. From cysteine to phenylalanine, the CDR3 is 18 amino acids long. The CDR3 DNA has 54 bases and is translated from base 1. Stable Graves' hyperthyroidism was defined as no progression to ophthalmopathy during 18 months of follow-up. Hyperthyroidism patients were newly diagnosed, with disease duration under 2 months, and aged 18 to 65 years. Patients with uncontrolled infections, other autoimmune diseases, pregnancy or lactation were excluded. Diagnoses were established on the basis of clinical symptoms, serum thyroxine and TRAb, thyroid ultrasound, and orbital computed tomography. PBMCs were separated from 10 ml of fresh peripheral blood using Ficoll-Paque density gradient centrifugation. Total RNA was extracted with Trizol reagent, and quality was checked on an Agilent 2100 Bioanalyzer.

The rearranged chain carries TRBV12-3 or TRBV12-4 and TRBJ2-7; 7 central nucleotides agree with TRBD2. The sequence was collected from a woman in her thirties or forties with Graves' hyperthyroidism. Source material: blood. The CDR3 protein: CASSSVVTSSEPPYEQYF. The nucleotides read TGTGCCAGCAGTTCGGTAGTGACTAGCTCGGAGCCCCCCTACGAGCAGTACTTC.